This TCR beta chain was recorded in a study of monozygotic twins with inflammatory bowel disease. Note on this clonotype: Antigen specificity is unknown.

TCRdb re-analyzed the 5' RACE reads; it lists each CDR3 protein once, without DNA. The listing contains just over 300,000 distinct CDR3 sequences. The study, taken as a whole, reports: No difference in repertoire similarity was seen between concordant and discordant twins, possibly because power was limited.

No T cells were sorted before total RNA was taken from whole blood. Source material: blood. The clonotype was recovered from a human donor with ulcerative colitis or Crohn's disease, or a healthy co-twin of an affected twin (not recorded which).

CDR3 region: CASSYRPGPPSNEQFF. V usage is TRBV6-5 and J usage is TRBJ2-1; there is no DNA to check the TCRdb D call of TRBD1. The CDR3 consists of 16 residues. The germline CDR1 and CDR2 sequences are MNHEY and SVGAGI.